This T cell receptor (beta chain) came from a study of HIV-infected patients and healthy controls. CDR1 is KGHSH, CDR2 LQKENI, per germline. The CDR3 is 17 residues long. V dropped 6 bases and J dropped 1 base, with 21 bases sitting between them. Via MiXCR, TCRdb re-called the 5' RACE reads, giving one row per CDR3 protein. The sample lists roughly 68,000 distinct CDR3 sequences, over 15% occurring once. In its sample, this clonotype was seen many times. This chain links TRBV18 with TRBJ1-1, with D possibly TRBD1 on 5 matching bases. This sequence was found in a human donor in good health. What was sequenced was CD4+ T cells from blood. The CDR3 sequence: CASSPRVGGESNTEAFF. CDR3 coding DNA: TGTGCCAGCTCCCCGCGGGTGGGAGGGGAATCGAACACTGAAGCTTTCTTT.